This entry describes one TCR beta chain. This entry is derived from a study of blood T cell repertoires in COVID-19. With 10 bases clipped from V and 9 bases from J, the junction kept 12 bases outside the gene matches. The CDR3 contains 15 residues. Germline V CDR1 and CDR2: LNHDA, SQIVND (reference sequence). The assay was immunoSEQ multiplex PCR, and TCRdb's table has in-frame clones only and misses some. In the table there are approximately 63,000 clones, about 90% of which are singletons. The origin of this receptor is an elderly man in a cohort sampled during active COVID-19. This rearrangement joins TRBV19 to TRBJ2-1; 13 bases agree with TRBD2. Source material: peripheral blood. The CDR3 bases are TGTGCCACTAATACCGGGACTAGCGGGGAAGGTGAGCAGTTCTTC. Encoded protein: CATNTGTSGEGEQFF. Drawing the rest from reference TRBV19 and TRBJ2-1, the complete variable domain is DGGITQSPKYLFRKEGQNVTLSCEQNLNHDAMYWYRQDPGQGLRLIYYSQIVNDFQKGDIAEGYSVSREKKESFPLTVTSAQKNPTAFYLCATNTGTSGEGEQFFGPGTRLTVL.